This entry describes one TCR beta chain. The clone's antigen remains unknown. Base qualities are not provided; no much larger clone lies one nucleotide away. One collaborating source in Seattle enrolled patients while the patients were actively infected and followed the patients over time throughout the course of disease. The collaborating institutions used their own protocols to collect whole blood in K2EDTA tubes. For TCRbeta analysis, collaborator samples were shipped as frozen whole blood, as isolated PBMCs, or as DNA extracted from either sample type. The germline V and J ends show losses of 2 bases and 1 base respectively, and no gene match explains 7 bases of the junction. The CDR3 has 16 amino acids, counting the end cysteine and phenylalanine. Only the CDR3 part of the read is kept: 48 bases, read in frame from the first base. From the germline V gene, CDR1 is MNHEY and CDR2 is SVGEGT. This sample is part of a study of blood T cell repertoires in COVID-19 (dated by TCRdb to the early 2020s). For context, the study as a whole: The collaborator samples originated in the United States, Italy and Spain and spanned the acute and convalescent phases of COVID-19. The prospective study material was composed of cDNA or gDNA derived from T cells, B-cell-depleted T cells, or PBMCs. Subjects who had been exposed to COVID-19, were actively infected with it, or had recovered from it provided the deeply sampled blood TCRbeta repertoires that made up the dataset. The repertoires were released in a freely available public database meant as a resource for research on the immune response to SARS-CoV-2. The samples were drawn from two sources: the first 160 participants of the ongoing ImmuneRACE study, and fewer than 1,500 subjects contributed by 6 global collaborators. A de-identified subject ID, COVID-19 status, age in years and sex were almost always included in the sample metadata. Where available, HLA class I and class II types were obtained from metadata supplied by the sample provider rather than from assay-based typing.

TCRbeta CDR3 regions were amplified from genomic DNA using the immunoSEQ Assay, a bias-controlled multiplex PCR. Per the authors' processing: The number of nucleated cells in each sample was estimated from the amplification of reference gene primers within the assay. To quantify the absolute abundance of each unique TCRbeta CDR3 rearrangement, sequence reads were collapsed and filtered. For each sample, productive Simpson clonality was calculated as the square root of Simpson's diversity index over productive rearrangements. TCRdb limited this immuneACCESS table to in-frame rearrangements with V and J called. A share of clones is missing; checked studies link under half to unresolved V genes, and the rest is unexplained. V and J calls and clone size are given by that table; D and trimming were obtained from the DNA. The sample table lists around 370,000 clones, about 90% of them with a count of one. In total, the top ten clones hold 6% to 8% of the sample.

Here is what the overall study found, with its caveats: Clinical and demographic metadata were provided uncurated, with the amount varying by source and participant.

The rearrangement combines TRBV6-2 or TRBV6-3 with TRBJ1-1, with 7 bases in between that match TRBD1. The TCR was taken from a woman in her seventies with COVID-19, enrolled during active disease. The sequenced sample consisted of peripheral blood. In nucleotides, the sequence is TGTGCCAGCAGTTACCCCTCGACAGGGCGGAACACTGAAGCTTTCTTT. It translates to CASSYPSTGRNTEAFF.